Described below is a single T cell receptor beta chain sequence and its context. Its antigen is unidentified. The sample belongs to a study of Ad26.COV2.S vaccination and SARS-CoV-2 variants. General study results and limits: Substantial response breadth was reportedly seen for spike-specific CD8+ and CD4+ T cells after vaccination.

Method: immunoSEQ multiplex PCR; TCRdb's copy keeps in-frame clones and lacks some. The data contain fewer than 800,000 clones, about 89% of them singletons. V was clipped by 4 bases and J by 2 bases; unmatched bases: 2. Per germline, CDR1 LNHDA and CDR2 SQIVND (reference sequence). CDR3 length: 15 amino acids. Sample treatment: approximately 18 received Ad26.COV2.S at low or high dose, single or two shots; several received placebo; per-sample allocation not given. Each sample was drawn 63 days after the first injection (of vaccine or placebo). The specimen comprised peripheral blood, sampled in a trial of Ad26.COV2.S vaccine versus placebo. The chain couples TRBV19 to TRBJ2-7, with 13 bases identical to TRBD2. This clonotype was obtained from a person aged 18 to 65 who received the Ad26.COV2.S COVID-19 vaccine or a placebo. The CDR3 coding sequence is TGTGCCAGTAGTAGGACTAGCGGGGGCCCCTACGAGCAGTACTTC. Protein sequence: CASSRTSGGPYEQYF.